This TCR beta chain was sequenced for a study of glioma-infiltrating T cells after dendritic cell vaccination. Profiling relied on immunoSEQ multiplex PCR, and the TCRdb table lists in-frame clones only, not all of them. The top ten hold about 3.2% of the sample, which has roughly 82,000 clones, roughly 90% seen once. The CDR3 has 16 residues. CDR1 KGHSH and CDR2 LQKENI come from the germline V gene. V dropped 4 bases and J dropped 9; count of bases not matched to a gene: 16. This clone appeared once. Sequenced here: blood, sampled before dendritic cell vaccination. The chain employs TRBV18 and TRBJ2-7; 9 bases fit TRBD1. The receptor was isolated from a human donor with glioblastoma. The CDR3 sequence: CASSRDRDPTSIGQYF. CDR3 coding DNA: TGTGCCAGCTCACGGGACAGGGATCCTACGAGCATCGGGCAGTACTTC. The full variable domain, in which reference TRBV18 and TRBJ2-7 provide the parts outside the CDR3, is NAGVMQNPRHLVRRRGQEARLRCSPMKGHSHVYWYRQLPEEGLKFMVYLQKENIIDESGMPKERFSAEFPKEGPSILRIQQVVRGDSAAYFCASSRDRDPTSIGQYFGPGTRLTVT.